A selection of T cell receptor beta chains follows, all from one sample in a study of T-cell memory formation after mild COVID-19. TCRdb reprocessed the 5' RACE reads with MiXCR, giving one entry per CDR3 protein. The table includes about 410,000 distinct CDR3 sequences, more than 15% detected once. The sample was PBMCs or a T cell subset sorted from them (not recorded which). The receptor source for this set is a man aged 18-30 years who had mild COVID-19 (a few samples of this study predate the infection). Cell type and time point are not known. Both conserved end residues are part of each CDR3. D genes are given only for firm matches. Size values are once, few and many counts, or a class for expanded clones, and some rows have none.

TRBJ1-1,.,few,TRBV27,CASMRNTEAFF,TGTGCCAGCATGCGGAACACTGAAGCTTTCTTT
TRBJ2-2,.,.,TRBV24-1,CATSATGELFF,TGTGCCACCAGTGCGACCGGGGAGCTGTTTTTT
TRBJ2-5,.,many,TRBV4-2,CASSQSVAETQYF,TGTGCCAGCAGCCAGAGTGTTGCGGAGACCCAGTACTTC
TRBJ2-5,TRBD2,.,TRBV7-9,CASSVAGPPTETQYF,TGTGCCAGCAGTGTAGCGGGACCACCAACGGAGACCCAGTACTTC
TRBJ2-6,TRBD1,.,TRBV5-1,CASSLMRQGAQLANVLTF,TGCGCCAGCAGCTTGATGAGACAGGGGGCGCAATTGGCCAACGTCCTGACTTTC
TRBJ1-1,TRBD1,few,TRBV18,CASSPTEGADTEAFF,TGTGCCAGCTCACCGACGGAGGGGGCCGACACTGAAGCTTTCTTT
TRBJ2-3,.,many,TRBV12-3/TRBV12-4,CASRPGAKGDTQYF,TGTGCCAGCAGACCCGGGGCTAAGGGAGATACGCAGTATTTT
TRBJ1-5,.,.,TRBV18,CASSPGIEGRPQHF,TGTGCCAGCTCACCAGGGATAGAAGGTAGGCCCCAGCATTTT
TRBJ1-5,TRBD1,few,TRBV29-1,CSASQGDLDQPQHF,TGCAGCGCCTCACAGGGGGACCTAGATCAGCCCCAGCATTTT
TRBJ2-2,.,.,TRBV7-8,CAAGRGNTGELFF,TGTGCCGCCGGAAGAGGAAACACCGGGGAGCTGTTTTTT
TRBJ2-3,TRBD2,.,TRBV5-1,CASSLGGTSPDTQYF,TGCGCCAGCAGCTTGGGCGGGACTAGCCCAGATACGCAGTATTTT
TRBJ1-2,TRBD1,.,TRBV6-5,CASSPRTGRYGYTF,TGTGCCAGCAGTCCCCGGACAGGGCGATATGGCTACACCTTC
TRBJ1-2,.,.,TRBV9,CASSVEPGTGYTF,TGTGCCAGCAGCGTAGAGCCGGGGACTGGCTACACCTTC
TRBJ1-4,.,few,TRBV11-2,CASSPGYSNEKLFF,TGTGCCAGCAGCCCGGGGTATTCCAATGAAAAACTGTTTTTT
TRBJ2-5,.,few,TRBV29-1,CSVGPGAETQYF,TGCAGCGTGGGCCCGGGGGCCGAGACCCAGTACTTC
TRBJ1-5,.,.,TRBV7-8,CASSLSAEQVRTPQHF,TGTGCCAGCAGCTTATCGGCCGAACAAGTCAGGACGCCCCAGCATTTT
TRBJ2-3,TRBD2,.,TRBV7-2,CASSFLAGITDTQYF,TGTGCCAGCAGCTTCCTAGCGGGGATCACAGATACGCAGTATTTT
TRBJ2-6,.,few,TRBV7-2,CASSLTWGSGANVLTF,TGTGCCAGCAGCTTAACATGGGGCTCTGGGGCCAACGTCCTGACTTTC
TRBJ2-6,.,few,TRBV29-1,CSVFYSRSSGANVLTF,TGCAGCGTTTTCTACAGCAGGAGCTCTGGGGCCAACGTCCTGACTTTC
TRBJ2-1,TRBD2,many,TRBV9,CASSVKLAGEGEQFF,TGTGCCAGCAGCGTAAAGCTAGCGGGGGAGGGGGAGCAGTTCTTC
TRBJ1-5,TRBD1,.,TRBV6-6,CASSYGTGGTWDQPQHF,TGTGCCAGCAGTTATGGGACAGGGGGGACGTGGGATCAGCCCCAGCATTTT
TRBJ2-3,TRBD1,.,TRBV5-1,CASSLAGGISTDTQYF,TGCGCCAGCAGCTTGGCAGGGGGCATTAGCACAGATACGCAGTATTTT
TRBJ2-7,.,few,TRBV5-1,CASSSGPGYSYEQYF,TGCGCCAGCAGCTCAGGACCAGGGTACTCCTACGAGCAGTACTTC
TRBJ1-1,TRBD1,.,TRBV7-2,CASRAAGTGVEAFF,TGTGCCAGCAGGGCGGCCGGGACAGGGGTTGAAGCTTTCTTT
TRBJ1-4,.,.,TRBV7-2,CASSLSGGGGRLFF,TGTGCCAGCAGCTTATCGGGCGGAGGGGGAAGACTGTTTTTT
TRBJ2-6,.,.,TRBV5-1,CASSSEYSVANVLTF,TGCGCCAGCAGCTCCGAATACTCTGTGGCCAACGTCCTGACTTTC
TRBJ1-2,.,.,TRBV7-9,CASSFMDGGYTF,TGTGCCAGCAGCTTCATGGACGGTGGCTACACCTTC
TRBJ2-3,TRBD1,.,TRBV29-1,CSVGPQGDSTDTQYF,TGCAGCGTTGGCCCCCAGGGGGATAGCACAGATACGCAGTATTTT
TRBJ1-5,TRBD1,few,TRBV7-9,CASSSIPGQGKGEPQHF,TGTGCCAGCAGCTCTATCCCTGGACAGGGCAAAGGAGAGCCCCAGCATTTT
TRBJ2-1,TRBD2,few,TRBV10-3,CAIRGTSGGDEQFF,TGTGCCATCAGGGGAACTAGCGGGGGCGATGAGCAGTTCTTC
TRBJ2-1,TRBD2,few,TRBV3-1,CASSQASGGGFEQFF,TGTGCCAGCAGCCAGGCGTCGGGGGGAGGATTTGAGCAGTTCTTC
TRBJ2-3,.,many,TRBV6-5,CASSYSSTGTDTQYF,TGTGCCAGCAGTTACTCGAGCACTGGCACAGATACGCAGTATTTT
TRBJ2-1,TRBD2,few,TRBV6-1,CASRRRGGPSYNEQFF,TGTGCCAGTCGTCGACGGGGGGGCCCCTCCTACAATGAGCAGTTCTTC
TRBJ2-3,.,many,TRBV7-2,CASSLVTATDTQYF,TGTGCCAGCAGCTTAGTGACAGCCACAGATACGCAGTATTTT
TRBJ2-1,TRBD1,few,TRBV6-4,CASSYRGTSSYNEQFF,TGTGCCAGCAGTTACAGGGGCACGAGCTCCTACAATGAGCAGTTCTTC
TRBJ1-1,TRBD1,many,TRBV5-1,CASSQRTGDDTEAFF,TGCGCCAGCAGCCAAAGGACAGGGGACGACACTGAAGCTTTCTTT
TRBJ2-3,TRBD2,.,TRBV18,CASSPNSGSGRTDTQYF,TGTGCCAGCTCACCTAATAGCGGGTCTGGCAGAACAGATACGCAGTATTTT
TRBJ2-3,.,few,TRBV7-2,CASSPWGGATDTQYF,TGTGCCAGCAGCCCTTGGGGGGGGGCCACAGATACGCAGTATTTT
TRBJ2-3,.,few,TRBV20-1,CSARVSGDTDTQYF,TGCAGTGCTAGAGTTAGCGGAGACACAGATACGCAGTATTTT
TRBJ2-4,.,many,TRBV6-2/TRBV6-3,CASSSWTVLAKNIQYF,TGTGCCAGCAGTTCCTGGACTGTACTAGCCAAAAACATTCAGTACTTC
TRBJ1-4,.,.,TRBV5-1,CASSFTGAANEKLFF,TGCGCCAGCAGCTTTACCGGGGCCGCTAATGAAAAACTGTTTTTT
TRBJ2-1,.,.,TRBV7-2,CASSLGNYNEQFF,TGTGCCAGCAGCTTAGGGAACTACAATGAGCAGTTCTTC
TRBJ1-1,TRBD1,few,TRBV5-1,CASSFGTVTEAFF,TGCGCCAGCAGCTTCGGGACAGTCACTGAAGCTTTCTTT
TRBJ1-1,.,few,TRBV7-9,CASSSHEAFF,TGTGCCAGCAGCTCGCATGAAGCTTTCTTT
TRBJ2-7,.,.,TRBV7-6,CASSWGDTTYEQYF,TGTGCCAGCAGCTGGGGGGACACTACCTACGAGCAGTACTTC
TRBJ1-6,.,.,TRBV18,CASSQPSRPGGSPLHF,TGTGCCAGCTCACAACCTTCGAGGCCGGGAGGTTCACCCCTCCACTTT
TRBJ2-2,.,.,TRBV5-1,CASSPRVAGELFF,TGCGCCAGCAGCCCCAGGGTGGCCGGGGAGCTGTTTTTT
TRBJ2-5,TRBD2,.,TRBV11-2,CASSLRTSGSRGTQYF,TGTGCCAGCAGCTTAAGGACTAGCGGGAGCCGGGGGACCCAGTACTTC
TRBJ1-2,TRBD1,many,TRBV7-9,CASSFGRGGAYGYTF,TGTGCCAGCAGCTTTGGGAGAGGGGGCGCTTATGGCTACACCTTC
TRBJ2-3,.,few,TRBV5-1,CASRGPGTTDTQYF,TGCGCCAGCAGAGGCCCGGGTACCACAGATACGCAGTATTTT
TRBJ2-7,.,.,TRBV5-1,CASSLAGNGIVDF,TGCGCCAGCAGCTTGGCGGGAAATGGAATTGTGGACTTC